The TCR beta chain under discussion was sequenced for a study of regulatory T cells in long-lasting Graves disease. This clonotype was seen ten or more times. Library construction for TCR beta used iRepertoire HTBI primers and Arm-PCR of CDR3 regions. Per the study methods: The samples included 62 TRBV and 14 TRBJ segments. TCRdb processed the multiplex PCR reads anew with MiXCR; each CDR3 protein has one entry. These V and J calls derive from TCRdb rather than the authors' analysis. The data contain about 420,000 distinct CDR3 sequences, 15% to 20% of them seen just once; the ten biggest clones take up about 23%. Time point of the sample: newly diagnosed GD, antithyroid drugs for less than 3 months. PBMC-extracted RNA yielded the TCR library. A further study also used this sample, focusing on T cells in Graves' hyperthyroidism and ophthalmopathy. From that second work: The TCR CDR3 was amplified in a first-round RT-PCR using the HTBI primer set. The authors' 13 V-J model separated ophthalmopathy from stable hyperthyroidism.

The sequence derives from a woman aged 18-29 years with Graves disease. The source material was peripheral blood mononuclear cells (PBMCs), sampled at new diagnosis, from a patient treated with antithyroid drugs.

CDR3 bases: TGTGCCAGCAGTTCTTCACCACTAGCGGGTGAGCAGTTCTTC. This codes for CASSSSPLAGEQFF. V is TRBV12-3 or TRBV12-4 and J is TRBJ2-1, with 9 nucleotides matching TRBD2. The CDR3 runs to 14 residues. V lost 4 bases and J lost 9; bases outside the gene matches: 7.